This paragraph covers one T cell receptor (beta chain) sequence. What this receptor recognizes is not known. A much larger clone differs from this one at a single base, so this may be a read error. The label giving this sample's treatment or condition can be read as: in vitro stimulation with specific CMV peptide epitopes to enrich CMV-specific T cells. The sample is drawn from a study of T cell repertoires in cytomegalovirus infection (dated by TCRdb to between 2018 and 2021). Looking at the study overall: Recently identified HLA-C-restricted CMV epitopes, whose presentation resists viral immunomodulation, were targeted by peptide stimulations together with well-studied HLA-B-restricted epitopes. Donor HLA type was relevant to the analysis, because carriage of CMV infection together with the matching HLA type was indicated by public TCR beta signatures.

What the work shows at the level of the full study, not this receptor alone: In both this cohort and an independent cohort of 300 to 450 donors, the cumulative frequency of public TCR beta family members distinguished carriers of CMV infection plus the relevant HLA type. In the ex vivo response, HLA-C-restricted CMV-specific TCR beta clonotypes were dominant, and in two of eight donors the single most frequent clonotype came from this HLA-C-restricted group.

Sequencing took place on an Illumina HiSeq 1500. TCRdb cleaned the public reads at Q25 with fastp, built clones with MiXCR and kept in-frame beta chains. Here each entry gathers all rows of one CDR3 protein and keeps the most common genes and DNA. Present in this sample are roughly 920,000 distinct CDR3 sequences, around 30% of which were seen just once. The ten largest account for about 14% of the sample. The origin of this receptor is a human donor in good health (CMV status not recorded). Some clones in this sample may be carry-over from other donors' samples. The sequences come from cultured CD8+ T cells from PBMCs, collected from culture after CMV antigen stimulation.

The CDR3 protein: CACSPPWAGGEETQYF. The nucleotide sequence reads TGTGCCTGCAGCCCCCCCTGGGCAGGGGGAGAAGAGACCCAGTACTTC. The chain is assembled from TRBV7-2 and TRBJ2-5; TRBD1 fits 7 bases in the junction. The germline V gene gives CDR1 as SGHTA and CDR2 as FQGNSA. Taken from cysteine to phenylalanine, the CDR3 has 16 residues. This entry keeps only the CDR3 DNA: 48 bases, framed from base 1.